This T cell receptor beta chain derives from a study of shared clonotypes between healthy human individuals (dated by TCRdb to 2018 to 2020). For context, the study as a whole: Two women and three men aged 18 to 49 years were included in the cohort. For each donor, CD4 naive and CD4 memory were each run on three plates, CD8 naive on two plates, and CD8 memory on one plate. The study deeply sequenced blood TCR repertoires of several healthy adults to estimate repertoire size and the extent of clonotype sharing between individuals. Between about 0.85 and 10 billion PBMCs per donor were obtained by leukapheresis. To increase sequencing depth and limit assay-specific biases, different laboratories used diverse techniques to prepare libraries and sequence TCR repertoires.

The donors were healthy, HIV-negative adults who had no recently reported acute infections or vaccinations. Every donor was a Caucasian adult living in Nashville, Tennessee, USA. CD4+ T cells were enriched by magnetic negative selection; naive cells were then positively selected on CD45RA, and the negative fraction formed the memory subset. After blood collection by leukapheresis, PBMCs were isolated using Ficoll-Histopaque density gradient centrifugation and then cryopreserved in the vapor phase of liquid nitrogen. Analytical flow cytometry was used to check the purity and quantity of every magnetically sorted T cell population. Genomic DNA was isolated from every sorted fraction and measured by UV absorbance on a Nanodrop 2000c. This clone was counted at least ten times. Its antigen target is currently unknown. Within one base of it there is no much larger clone, and no base qualities were kept.

Using the deep immunoSEQ assay, TCR CDR3 regions were amplified from genomic DNA by multiplex PCR. Extracted genomic DNA from each cell subset was distributed evenly across all wells of several immunoSEQ 96-well plates, and each plate was treated as a replicate. For sorted subsets, about 200 ng genomic DNA, equal to 25,000 to 35,000 T cell genomes, was loaded into each replicate PCR. Purified libraries were measured with a Qubit 3.0 fluorometer, size-checked on a Bioanalyzer 2100, and measured again with the KAPA Library Quantification kit. Each immunoSEQ 96-well plate was sequenced on its own single-read 150-cycle Illumina NextSeq 550 flow cell. The original pipeline was this. Because only junctional sequences without quality scores were contained in the immunoSEQ output, filtering matching that applied to full-length reads could not be performed. Sequences were annotated with PyIR, a Python wrapper for IgBLAST v1.9, and V/J genes and CDR3 were assigned using IMGT germline references. Reads with weak V/J assignments (E-value above 1e-6), missing CDR3, stop codons, out-of-frame junctions, or ambiguous translated residues were removed. V3J clonotypes were defined by identical inferred V gene, J gene, and CDR3 amino acid sequence. The percentage overlap between two repertoires was calculated by dividing the number of shared unique clonotypes by the size of the smaller repertoire. Repertoire richness was assessed with RTK rarefaction, the Chao1 estimator, and Recon v2.1 estimates of unobserved clonotypes. Generation probabilities were computed with OLGA for all TCRbeta clonotypes obtained by the gDNA method from several donors. TCRdb re-hosts the immuneACCESS table, in-frame sequences only. Its copies lack some clones; in the studies checked, an unresolved V gene accounts for under half of them, and the cause for the rest is not known. The D gene and trimming were derived from the DNA, and the V and J assignments and clone size from that table. This sample has about 1 million clones in its table, and 65% to 75% of those were observed once. The ten largest clones represent about 1.5% of the sample.

CDR1 SGHRS and CDR2 YFSETQ were looked up in the germline V gene. Taken from cysteine to phenylalanine, the CDR3 has 16 residues. Just CDR3 DNA is preserved here, 48 bases in frame from base 1. V is cut back by 4 bases and J by 6 bases, with 11 bases in the junction unmatched. The study at large found these results: Sampling was limited to blood, and TCR repertoires in tissue likely differ from TCR repertoires in blood. Estimated clonotype richness was generally larger for naive than for memory subsets. The genetic and exposure-history diversity represented was limited by the small number of donors. Incomplete sequencing was indicated by rarefaction of sorted-subset datasets, despite the large sequencing depth. Sharing across a handful of donors was observed for 4.5% to 6.5% of naive CD4, about 3.2% of naive CD8, over 2% of memory CD4, and around 0.4% of memory CD8 clonotypes. Higher generation probabilities were observed for clonotypes shared by all four sorted-subset donors than for non-shared clonotypes. Pairwise subsampling indicated that sequencing depth was expected to affect the degree of clonotype sharing among donors.

Sequencing input: memory CD4+ T cells sorted from blood. The cell subset or site label of this sample denotes: CD45RA-negative fraction. The sequence was obtained from a young man in good health. The receptor chain draws on TRBV5-1 and TRBJ2-1; TRBD2 lines up with 9 middle nucleotides. Here the CDR3 is given as CASSPRGSGRINEQFF. The nucleotide sequence is given as TGCGCCAGCAGCCCAAGAGGGAGCGGGAGGATCAATGAGCAGTTCTTC.